This TCR beta chain comes out of a study of cytotoxic CD8 clonotypes in ibrutinib-treated CLL. At the level of the study: The study recorded mean values of approximately 260,000 productive templates and 100,000 or so productive rearrangements per sample.

Findings and caveats of the study: Relative to age-matched healthy donors, clonality at baseline was higher, and it tracked circulating CD8+ T-cell counts.

Remarks on this clone: Its antigen is unidentified.

Germline V lookup: CDR1 SGHDN, CDR2 FVKESK. V lost 4 bases to trimming and J lost 2 bases, with 9 bases between them. The CDR3 is made up of 14 amino acids. Produced via immunoSEQ multiplex PCR; TCRdb's table is partial and in-frame only. This sample has 150,000 to 200,000 clones, with 70% to 85% found just once. The chain employs TRBV14 and TRBJ2-1; perhaps TRBD2 as D (5 bases). The sequence derives from a human donor with chronic lymphocytic leukemia. This specimen was PBMCs, taken after 12 months of ibrutinib treatment. The CDR3, as DNA: TGTGCCAGCAGCCCAAGGCGGGCCTACAATGAGCAGTTCTTC. Protein product: CASSPRRAYNEQFF.